Listed below are T cell receptor beta chains from one sample, sequenced in a study of shared clonotypes between healthy human individuals. Using immunoSEQ multiplex PCR, the repertoire was profiled, and TCRdb retains in-frame clones only, with some absent. The sample carries roughly 2.6 million clones, around nine tenths recorded once. The sequenced sample was naive CD4+ T cells sorted from blood. The receptors come from a young man in good health. Each CDR3 is given with its conserved first and last residue. Fields, in order: CDR3 length, V gene, D gene, J gene, clone size, CDR3 protein, CDR3 DNA. A D gene is named only where the DNA matches it firmly. Clone size is stated in some rows and not others, as once, few, many or a class when expanded.

CDR3 length: 16
V gene: TRBV5-1
D gene: .
J gene: TRBJ2-2
clone size: .
CDR3 protein: CASSLAPTKNTGELFF
CDR3 DNA: TGCGCCAGCAGCTTGGCGCCTACCAAGAACACCGGGGAGCTGTTTTTT

CDR3 length: 12
V gene: TRBV10-3
D gene: .
J gene: TRBJ1-2
clone size: .
CDR3 protein: CAISDDPEGYTF
CDR3 DNA: TGTGCCATCAGTGACGACCCTGAGGGCTACACCTTC

CDR3 length: 13
V gene: TRBV28
D gene: .
J gene: TRBJ1-2
clone size: .
CDR3 protein: CASSNSNRVGYTF
CDR3 DNA: TGTGCCAGCAGTAACTCAAACAGAGTGGGCTACACCTTC

CDR3 length: 14
V gene: TRBV6-5
D gene: .
J gene: TRBJ1-1
clone size: .
CDR3 protein: CASSYHTRDTEAFF
CDR3 DNA: TGTGCCAGCAGCTATCACACGCGGGACACTGAAGCTTTCTTT

CDR3 length: 15
V gene: TRBV5-6
D gene: .
J gene: TRBJ2-7
clone size: .
CDR3 protein: CASSLSGTPSYEQYF
CDR3 DNA: TGTGCCAGCAGCTTATCCGGGACACCCTCCTACGAGCAGTACTTC

CDR3 length: 15
V gene: TRBV2
D gene: .
J gene: TRBJ1-6
clone size: few
CDR3 protein: CASSEGAPIQSPLHF
CDR3 DNA: TGTGCCAGCAGTGAAGGAGCTCCGATCCAATCACCCCTCCACTTT

CDR3 length: 15
V gene: TRBV2
D gene: TRBD2
J gene: TRBJ2-2
clone size: .
CDR3 protein: CASSGLAGGTGELFF
CDR3 DNA: TGTGCCAGCAGTGGACTAGCGGGGGGCACCGGGGAGCTGTTTTTT

CDR3 length: 14
V gene: TRBV6-5
D gene: .
J gene: TRBJ2-7
clone size: .
CDR3 protein: CASSLSRTVYEQYF
CDR3 DNA: TGTGCCAGCTCTCTGAGCAGGACCGTCTACGAGCAGTACTTC

CDR3 length: 15
V gene: TRBV7-2
D gene: TRBD1
J gene: TRBJ1-5
clone size: .
CDR3 protein: CASSDRDRVVQPQHF
CDR3 DNA: TGTGCCAGCAGCGACCGGGACAGGGTTGTTCAGCCCCAGCATTTT

CDR3 length: 15
V gene: TRBV10-3
D gene: .
J gene: TRBJ2-3
clone size: .
CDR3 protein: CAIRDTLLSTDTQYF
CDR3 DNA: TGTGCCATCAGGGACACCCTTTTGAGCACAGATACGCAGTATTTT

CDR3 length: 10
V gene: TRBV20-1
D gene: .
J gene: TRBJ1-4
clone size: few
CDR3 protein: CSARAEKLFF
CDR3 DNA: TGCAGTGCTAGGGCGGAAAAACTGTTTTTT

CDR3 length: 16
V gene: TRBV19
D gene: TRBD1
J gene: TRBJ1-6
clone size: .
CDR3 protein: CASSPRGLENNSPLHF
CDR3 DNA: TGTGCCAGTAGTCCTAGGGGGCTGGAAAATAATTCACCCCTCCACTTT

CDR3 length: 13
V gene: TRBV5-1
D gene: TRBD1
J gene: TRBJ1-2
clone size: .
CDR3 protein: CASSPGQGGGYTF
CDR3 DNA: TGCGCCAGCAGCCCTGGACAGGGGGGTGGCTACACCTTC

CDR3 length: 13
V gene: TRBV19
D gene: .
J gene: TRBJ2-2
clone size: .
CDR3 protein: CASPQPNTGELFF
CDR3 DNA: TGTGCCAGCCCCCAGCCGAACACCGGGGAGCTGTTTTTT

CDR3 length: 12
V gene: TRBV7-9
D gene: .
J gene: TRBJ2-6
clone size: .
CDR3 protein: CASSPPVNVLTF
CDR3 DNA: TGTGCCAGCAGCCCTCCCGTCAACGTCCTGACTTTC

CDR3 length: 14
V gene: TRBV4-3
D gene: .
J gene: TRBJ2-2
clone size: .
CDR3 protein: CASSPHSDTGELFF
CDR3 DNA: TGCGCCAGCAGCCCCCATAGCGACACCGGGGAGCTGTTTTTT

CDR3 length: 20
V gene: TRBV6-1
D gene: TRBD2
J gene: TRBJ2-3
clone size: .
CDR3 protein: CASSEGGLVFGPRSTDTQYF
CDR3 DNA: TGTGCCAGCAGTGAAGGCGGACTAGTCTTCGGACCGAGAAGCACAGATACGCAGTATTTT

CDR3 length: 15
V gene: TRBV5-4
D gene: .
J gene: TRBJ2-5
clone size: .
CDR3 protein: CASSLFASVKETQYF
CDR3 DNA: TGTGCCAGCAGCTTGTTTGCGTCCGTCAAAGAGACCCAGTACTTC

CDR3 length: 14
V gene: TRBV5-1
D gene: .
J gene: TRBJ1-6
clone size: .
CDR3 protein: CASSLGAPYSPLHF
CDR3 DNA: TGCGCCAGCAGCTTGGGGGCACCATATTCACCCCTCCACTTT

CDR3 length: 12
V gene: TRBV29-1
D gene: .
J gene: TRBJ1-1
clone size: few
CDR3 protein: CSAWGGNTEAFF
CDR3 DNA: TGCAGCGCCTGGGGCGGGAACACTGAAGCTTTCTTT

CDR3 length: 14
V gene: TRBV6-1
D gene: .
J gene: TRBJ2-7
clone size: .
CDR3 protein: CASRGVGSSYEQYF
CDR3 DNA: TGTGCCAGCAGAGGGGTGGGGTCCTCCTACGAGCAGTACTTC